This TCR beta chain was identified in a study of CD8 T cells in ankylosing spondylitis. This CDR3 is 15 amino acids long. Trimming shortened V by 5 bases and J by 0 bases, and 14 bases separated the two germline ends. TCRdb analysed the 5' RACE reads with MiXCR anew, one entry per CDR3 protein. This repertoire shows approximately 150,000 distinct CDR3 sequences, roughly 44% found once; its top ten account for 13% to 15%. This clonotype was detected a few times. This clonotype originated in a male donor with ankylosing spondylitis. The rearrangement uses TRBV12-3 or TRBV12-4 and TRBJ2-7, with TRBD1 as a possible D gene (5 bases). Sequencing used synovial fluid, either unsorted or a sorted T cell fraction (not recorded which). CDR3 amino acids: CASSRSTETSYEQYF. For the CDR3, the DNA is TGTGCCAGCAGTCGGTCGACAGAGACCTCCTACGAGCAGTACTTC.